Below, one T cell receptor (beta chain) is given with its context. The specificity of this receptor is unknown. Per-base quality was not reported, and no clone a single base away is much larger than it. This record comes from a study of blood T cell repertoires in COVID-19 (dated by TCRdb to 2019 to 2021). Broadly, across the study: Samples covering the acute and convalescent phases of COVID-19 were provided by collaborators in the United States, Italy and Spain. The material from the prospective study consisted of cDNA or gDNA derived from T cells, B-cell-depleted T cells, or PBMCs. The repertoires were made available in a free public database intended to serve as a resource for research on the immune response to SARS-CoV-2. Where HLA class I and class II types were available, the types were taken from metadata supplied by the sample provider, not from assay-based typing. A de-identified subject ID, COVID-19 status, age in years and sex were almost always included in the sample metadata. The dataset comprised deeply sampled blood TCRbeta repertoires from subjects exposed to, actively infected with, or recovered from COVID-19. The samples were drawn from the first 160 participants of the ongoing ImmuneRACE study and from 1,200 or so subjects provided by 6 global collaborators. Broader findings and caveats from the paper: Clinical and demographic metadata were provided uncurated, with the amount varying by source and participant.

The collaborating institutions used their own protocols to collect whole blood in K2EDTA tubes. For TCRbeta analysis, collaborators shipped samples as frozen whole blood, isolated PBMCs, or DNA extracted from either of those sample types. TCRbeta CDR3 regions were amplified from genomic DNA using the immunoSEQ Assay, a bias-controlled multiplex PCR. On the study's bioinformatics: The number of nucleated cells in each sample was estimated from the amplification of reference gene primers within the assay. Sequence reads were collapsed and filtered to measure the absolute abundance of every unique TCRbeta CDR3 rearrangement. Productive Simpson clonality was computed per sample as the square root of Simpson's diversity index over productive rearrangements. This immuneACCESS table, as held by TCRdb, lists in-frame sequences with V and J called but not all clones. Of the missing ones, under half trace to an unresolved V gene in checked studies; the others have no known cause. From that table come the V and J calls and clone size; the DNA was used to work out D and trimming. Here the sample has 45,000 to 60,000 clones; around 84% occur a single time. 13% of the sample lies in the top ten.

V is cut back by 5 bases and J by 2 bases, with 7 bases in the junction unmatched. The CDR3 has 15 amino acids, counting the end cysteine and phenylalanine. Only CDR3 DNA is held: 45 bases, read in frame from base 1. Taken from the germline V gene, the CDR1 and CDR2 loops are SGHTS and YDEGEE. Sequencing used peripheral blood. This sequence originates from a woman older than 75 with acute or convalescent COVID-19. The sequence joins TRBV5-8 to TRBJ2-1, with 7 central nucleotides matching TRBD1. The sequence in DNA is TGTGCCAGCAGTAAGACAGGGTCAACCTACAATGAGCAGTTCTTC. Its protein is CASSKTGSTYNEQFF.